This T cell receptor beta chain was recorded in a study of regulatory dendritic cells for organ transplantation. TCRdb's copy holds only in-frame clones and misses some; the assay was immunoSEQ multiplex PCR. The sample holds approximately 29,000 clones, about four fifths seen once. Germline CDR1 MNHEY, CDR2 SVGAGI. The V end lost 5 bases, the J end lost 2 bases, and 6 bases lay between the germline ends. This CDR3 region has 12 residues. Input material: naive CD4+ T cells from blood. The subset was: CD45RA+ naive T cells. The source is a human donor in good health. The chain uses TRBV6-5 and TRBJ1-2; no firm D call. CDR3 residues: CASSSSNYGYTF. CDR3 in DNA: TGTGCCAGCAGTAGTAGCAACTATGGCTACACCTTC.